This T cell receptor (beta chain) appears in the sequencing data of a study of response to subunit inactivated influenza vaccine. Study results and caveats: A suggestion made by the authors is that each seasonal influenza vaccination recruits few new T cells.

TCRdb reprocessed the RT-PCR reads via MiXCR and lists one record per CDR3 protein. This sample yields around 580,000 distinct CDR3 sequences, of which approximately 12% are seen a single time; 10% to 13% belongs to the top ten. Concerning this clonotype itself: Its antigen is not known.

The sequencing here drew on PBMCs from blood, taken on the day of vaccination. The source is a man aged 50 to 59 who received an inactivated influenza vaccine.

The CDR3 protein is CASSTLAGENNEQFF. The CDR3 DNA sequence: TGTGCCAGCAGCACTCTAGCGGGGGAAAACAATGAGCAGTTCTTC. The chain is built from TRBV7-2 and TRBJ2-1, with 10 bases fitting TRBD2. CDR1 is SGHTA and CDR2 is FQGNSA in the germline V gene. This CDR3 contains 15 residues. J was trimmed by 5 bases and V by 5 bases; bases with no gene match: 6.